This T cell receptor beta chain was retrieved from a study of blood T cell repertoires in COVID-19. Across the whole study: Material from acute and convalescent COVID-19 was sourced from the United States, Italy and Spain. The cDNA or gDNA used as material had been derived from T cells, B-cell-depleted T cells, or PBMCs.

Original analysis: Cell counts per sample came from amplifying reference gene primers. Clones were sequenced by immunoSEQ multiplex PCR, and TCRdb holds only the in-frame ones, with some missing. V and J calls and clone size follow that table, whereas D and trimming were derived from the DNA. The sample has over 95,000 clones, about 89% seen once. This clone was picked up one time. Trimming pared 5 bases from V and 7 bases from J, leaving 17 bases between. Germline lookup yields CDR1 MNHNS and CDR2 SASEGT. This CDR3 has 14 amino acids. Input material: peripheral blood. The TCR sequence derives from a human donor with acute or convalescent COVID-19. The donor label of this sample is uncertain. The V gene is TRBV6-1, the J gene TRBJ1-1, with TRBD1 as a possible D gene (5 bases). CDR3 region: CASSLIGAAYEAFF. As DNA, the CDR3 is TGTGCCAGCAGTCTCATAGGGGCGGCTTATGAAGCTTTCTTT.